This T cell receptor (beta chain) originates from a study of shared clonotypes between healthy human individuals. Across the study: CD4 naive cells filled three plates per donor, CD4 memory three, CD8 naive two and CD8 memory one. Study results and caveats: Represented genetic and exposure-history diversity was restricted by having few donors.

This CDR3 is 16 amino acids long. The junction had 6 bases not matched to a gene; V was cut back by 5 bases and J by 3 bases. The V gene's germline CDR1 is LNHDA and CDR2 SQIVND (reference sequence). Notes on this clone: As yet, its antigen is unknown.

Assay used: immunoSEQ multiplex PCR; TCRdb lists only in-frame clones, some missing. The sample contains 750,000 to 1,000,000 clones, 90% to 95% of which appear only once. Cells designated naive CD8 were CD45RO-negative and were positively selected for CCR7, with terminally differentiated effector memory CD45RA+ cells excluded. The J gene is TRBJ2-7, the V gene TRBV19; TRBD2 matches 14 bases. The sequencing input was naive CD8+ T cells sorted from blood. The clonotype comes from a man aged 25 to 45 in good health. The chain's CDR3 is CASSSGTSGSGYEQYF. CDR3 DNA sequence: TGTGCCAGTAGTTCCGGGACTAGCGGGAGCGGCTACGAGCAGTACTTC.